Only a few counts were recorded for the clone carrying this T cell receptor beta chain. Its specificity is unknown. This CDR3 region has 18 residues. Per the germline V gene, CDR1 is SGHRS and CDR2 is YFSETQ. J gave up 4 bases and V 0 bases, and 8 bases lay outside the gene matches. This specimen belongs to a study of cytomegalovirus exposure and HLA in healthy donors. Study findings and constraints: It was taken for granted in presence/absence analyses that sequencing depth across donors was roughly uniform. It was 150 to 200 TCR beta chains that were listed as cytomegalovirus-associated.

With 60 Vbeta and 13 Jbeta primers, the PCR was carried out. TCRdb's table, derived via immunoSEQ multiplex PCR, lists solely in-frame clones and lacks some. The sample lists roughly 110,000 clones; over 75% were seen once. Sequences were obtained from PBMCs. This sequence originates from a woman in her 30s in good health and CMV-seropositive. V gene TRBV5-1 combines with J gene TRBJ2-6; 9 bases match TRBD1. The CDR3 DNA reads as TGCGCCAGCAGCTTGGGTGGGACAGGGCGTCTGGGGGCCAACGTCCTGACTTTC. Its translation is CASSLGGTGRLGANVLTF.